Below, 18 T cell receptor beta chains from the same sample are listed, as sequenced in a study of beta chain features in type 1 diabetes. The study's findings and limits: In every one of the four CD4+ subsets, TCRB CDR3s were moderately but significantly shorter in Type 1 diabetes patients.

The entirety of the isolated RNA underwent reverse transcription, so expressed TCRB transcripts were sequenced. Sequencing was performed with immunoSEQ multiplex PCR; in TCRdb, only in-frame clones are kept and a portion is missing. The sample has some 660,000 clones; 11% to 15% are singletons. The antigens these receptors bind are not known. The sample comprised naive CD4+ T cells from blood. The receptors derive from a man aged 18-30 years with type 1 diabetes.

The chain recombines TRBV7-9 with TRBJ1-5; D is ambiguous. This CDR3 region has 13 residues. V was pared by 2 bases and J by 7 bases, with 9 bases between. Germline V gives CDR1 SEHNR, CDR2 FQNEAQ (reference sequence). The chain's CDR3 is CASSLKAGQPQHF. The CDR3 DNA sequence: TGTGCCAGCAGCTTAAAGGCGGGACAGCCCCAGCATTTT.

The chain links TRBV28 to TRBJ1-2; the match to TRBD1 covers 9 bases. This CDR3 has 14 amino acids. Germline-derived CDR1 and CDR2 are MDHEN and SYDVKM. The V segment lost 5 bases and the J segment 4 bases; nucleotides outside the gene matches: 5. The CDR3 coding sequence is TGTGCCAGCAGTCTCCGACAGGGGGGCTATGGCTACACCTTC. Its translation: CASSLRQGGYGYTF.

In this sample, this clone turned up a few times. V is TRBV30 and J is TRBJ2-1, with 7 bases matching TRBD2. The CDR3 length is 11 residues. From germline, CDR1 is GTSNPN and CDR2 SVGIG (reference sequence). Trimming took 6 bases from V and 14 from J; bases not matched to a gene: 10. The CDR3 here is CACSSGIIEFF. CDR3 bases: TGTGCCTGTTCAAGCGGGATAATCGAGTTCTTC.

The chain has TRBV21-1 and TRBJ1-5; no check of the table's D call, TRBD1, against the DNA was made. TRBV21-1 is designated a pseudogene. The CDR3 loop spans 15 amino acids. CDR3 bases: TGTGCCAGCAGCAAACGAAAAGGGGTCCGGCAGCCCCAGCATTTT. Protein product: CASSKRKGVRQPQHF.

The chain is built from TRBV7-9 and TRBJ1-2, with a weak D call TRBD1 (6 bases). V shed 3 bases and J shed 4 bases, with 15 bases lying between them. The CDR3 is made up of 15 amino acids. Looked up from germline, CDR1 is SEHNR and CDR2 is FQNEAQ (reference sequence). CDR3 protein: CASSFEGAGAYGYTF. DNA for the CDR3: TGTGCCAGCAGCTTTGAGGGTGCAGGGGCCTATGGCTACACCTTC.

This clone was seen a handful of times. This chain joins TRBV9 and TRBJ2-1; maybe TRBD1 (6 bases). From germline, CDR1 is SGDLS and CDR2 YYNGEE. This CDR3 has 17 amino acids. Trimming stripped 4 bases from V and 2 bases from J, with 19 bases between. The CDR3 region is CASSRLGLGQPYNEQFF. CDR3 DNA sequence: TGTGCCAGCAGCCGACTTGGACTTGGACAGCCCTACAATGAGCAGTTCTTC. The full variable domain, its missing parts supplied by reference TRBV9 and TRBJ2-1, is DSGVTQTPKHLITATGQRVTLRCSPRSGDLSVYWYQQSLDQGLQFLIQYYNGEERAKGNILERFSAQQFPDLHSELNLSSLELGDSALYFCASSRLGLGQPYNEQFFGPGTRLTVL.

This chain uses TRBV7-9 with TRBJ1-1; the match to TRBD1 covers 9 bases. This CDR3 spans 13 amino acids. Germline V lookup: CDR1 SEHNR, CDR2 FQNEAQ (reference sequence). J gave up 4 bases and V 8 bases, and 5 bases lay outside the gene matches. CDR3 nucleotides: TGTGCCAGCGTCTGGGGACAGGGCACTGAAGCTTTCTTT. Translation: CASVWGQGTEAFF.

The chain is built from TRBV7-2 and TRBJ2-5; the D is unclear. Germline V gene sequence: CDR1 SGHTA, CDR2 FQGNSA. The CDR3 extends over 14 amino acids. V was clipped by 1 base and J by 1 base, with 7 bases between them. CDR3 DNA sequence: TGTGCCAGCAGCTTAGGACCCAGCCAAGAGACCCAGTACTTC. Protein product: CASSLGPSQETQYF. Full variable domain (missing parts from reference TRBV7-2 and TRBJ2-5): GAGVSQSPSNKVTEKGKDVELRCDPISGHTALYWYRQSLGQGLEFLIYFQGNSAPDKSGLPSDRFSAERTGGSVSTLTIQRTQQEDSAVYLCASSLGPSQETQYFGPGTRLLVL.

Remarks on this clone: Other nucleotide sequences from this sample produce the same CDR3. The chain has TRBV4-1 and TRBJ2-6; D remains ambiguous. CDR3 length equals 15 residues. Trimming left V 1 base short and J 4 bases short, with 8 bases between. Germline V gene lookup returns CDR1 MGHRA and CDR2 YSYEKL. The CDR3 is CASSQARSGANVLTF. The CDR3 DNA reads TGCGCCAGCAGCCAAGCCCGTTCAGGGGCCAACGTCCTGACTTTC.

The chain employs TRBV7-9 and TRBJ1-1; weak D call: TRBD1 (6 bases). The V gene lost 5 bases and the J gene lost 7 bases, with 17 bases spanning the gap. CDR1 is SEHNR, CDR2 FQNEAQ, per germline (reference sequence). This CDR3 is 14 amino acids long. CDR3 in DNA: TGTGCCAGCAGCCCACTAAGCCTACAGGGTGAAGCTTTCTTT. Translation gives CASSPLSLQGEAFF. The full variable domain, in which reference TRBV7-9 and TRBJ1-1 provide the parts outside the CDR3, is DTGVSQNPRHKITKRGQNVTFRCDPISEHNRLYWYRQTLGQGPEFLTYFQNEAQLEKSRLLSDRFSAERPKGSFSTLEIQRTEQGDSAMYLCASSPLSLQGEAFFGQGTRLTVV.

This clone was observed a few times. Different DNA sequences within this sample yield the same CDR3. This chain's CDR3 is CATSRDRSYEQYF. The CDR3 DNA sequence: TGTGCCACCAGCAGGGACAGATCCTACGAGCAGTACTTC. This chain uses TRBV15 with TRBJ2-7, with D maybe TRBD1 (6 bases). V lost 3 bases and J 1 base, leaving 7 bases between the germline ends. The CDR3 is 13 amino acids. Germline V gives CDR1 LNHNV, CDR2 YYDKDF (reference sequence). Looking up the rest from reference TRBV15 and TRBJ2-7 gives the full variable domain: DAMVIQNPRYQVTQFGKPVTLSCSQTLNHNVMYWYQQKSSQAPKLLFHYYDKDFNNEADTPDNFQSRRPNTSFCFLDIRSPGLGDTAMYLCATSRDRSYEQYFGPGTRLTVT.

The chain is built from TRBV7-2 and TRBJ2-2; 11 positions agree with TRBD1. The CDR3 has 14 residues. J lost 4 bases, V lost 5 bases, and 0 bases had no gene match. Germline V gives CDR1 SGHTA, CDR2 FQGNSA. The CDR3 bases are TGTGCCAGCAGCGGACAGGGGGCCACCGGGGAGCTGTTTTTT. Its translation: CASSGQGATGELFF. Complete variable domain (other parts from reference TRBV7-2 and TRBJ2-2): GAGVSQSPSNKVTEKGKDVELRCDPISGHTALYWYRQSLGQGLEFLIYFQGNSAPDKSGLPSDRFSAERTGGSVSTLTIQRTQQEDSAVYLCASSGQGATGELFFGEGSRLTVL.

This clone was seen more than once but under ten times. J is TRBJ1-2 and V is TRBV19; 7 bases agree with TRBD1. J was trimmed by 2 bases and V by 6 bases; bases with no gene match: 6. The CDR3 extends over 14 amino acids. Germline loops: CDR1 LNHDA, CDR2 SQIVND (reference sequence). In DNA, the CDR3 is TGTGCCAGTAGCCGCGACAGGGTGAACTATGGCTACACCTTC. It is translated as CASSRDRVNYGYTF.

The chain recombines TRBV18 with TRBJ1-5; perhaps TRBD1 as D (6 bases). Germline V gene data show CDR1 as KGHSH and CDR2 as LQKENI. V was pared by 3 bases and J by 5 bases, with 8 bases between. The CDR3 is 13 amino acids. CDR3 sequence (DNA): TGTGCCAGCTCACCGGCAGGGGATCAGCCCCAGCATTTT. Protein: CASSPAGDQPQHF.

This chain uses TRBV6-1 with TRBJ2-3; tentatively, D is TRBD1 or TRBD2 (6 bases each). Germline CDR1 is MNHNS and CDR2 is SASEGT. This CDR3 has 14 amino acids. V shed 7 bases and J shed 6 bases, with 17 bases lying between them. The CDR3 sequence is CASIPSRGRDTQYF. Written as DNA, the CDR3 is TGTGCCAGCATTCCGAGCCGGGGGCGGGATACGCAGTATTTT.

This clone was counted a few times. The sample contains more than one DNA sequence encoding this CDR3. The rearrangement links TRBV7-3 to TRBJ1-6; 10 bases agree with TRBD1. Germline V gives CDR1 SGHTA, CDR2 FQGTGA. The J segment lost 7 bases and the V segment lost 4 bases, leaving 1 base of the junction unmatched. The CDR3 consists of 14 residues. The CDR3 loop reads CASSSGQGNSPLHF. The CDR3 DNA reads TGTGCCAGCAGCTCGGGACAGGGGAATTCACCCCTCCACTTT.

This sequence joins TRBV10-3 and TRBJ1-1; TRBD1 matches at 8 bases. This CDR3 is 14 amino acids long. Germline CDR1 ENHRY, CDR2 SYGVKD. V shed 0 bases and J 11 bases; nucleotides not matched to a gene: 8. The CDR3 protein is CAISESTGGLTAFF. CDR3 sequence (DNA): TGTGCCATCAGTGAGTCTACAGGGGGACTAACGGCTTTCTTT.

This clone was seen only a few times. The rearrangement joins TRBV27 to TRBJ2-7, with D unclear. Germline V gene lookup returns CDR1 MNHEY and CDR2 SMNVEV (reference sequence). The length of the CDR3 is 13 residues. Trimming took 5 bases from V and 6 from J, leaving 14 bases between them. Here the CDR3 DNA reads TGTGCCAGCAGTATTACATGGGCTGGCGAGCAGTACTTC. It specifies CASSITWAGEQYF.